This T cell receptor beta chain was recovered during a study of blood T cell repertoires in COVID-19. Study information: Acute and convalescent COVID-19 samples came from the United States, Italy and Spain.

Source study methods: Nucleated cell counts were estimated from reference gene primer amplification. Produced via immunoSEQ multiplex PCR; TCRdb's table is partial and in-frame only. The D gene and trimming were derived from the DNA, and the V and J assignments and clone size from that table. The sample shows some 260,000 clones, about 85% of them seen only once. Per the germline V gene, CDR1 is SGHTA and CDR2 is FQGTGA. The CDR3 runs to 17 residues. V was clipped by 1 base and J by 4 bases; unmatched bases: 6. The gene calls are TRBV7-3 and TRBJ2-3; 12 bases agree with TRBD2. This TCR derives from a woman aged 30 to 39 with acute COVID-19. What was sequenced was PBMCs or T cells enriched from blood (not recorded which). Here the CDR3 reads CASSLRASGRVADTQYF. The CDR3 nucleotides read TGTGCCAGCAGCTTAAGGGCTAGCGGGAGGGTGGCAGATACGCAGTATTTT.